A selection of T cell receptor beta chains follows, all from one sample in a study of shared clonotypes between healthy human individuals. Repertoires were generated with immunoSEQ multiplex PCR, while TCRdb's copy carries only in-frame clones and drops some. Among around 1.5 million clones, 95% to 99% were seen once, and the ten largest hold roughly 0.42%. The sequenced sample was naive CD4+ T cells sorted from blood. All receptors derive from a man younger than 40 in good health. CDR3s include the opening cysteine and the closing phenylalanine or tryptophan. The D gene is left open where the match is weak. For some rows the clone size is stated as once, few or many, or as a class when expanded; others skip it.

>TRBJ2-3|-|TRBV6-5|TRBD2
CASSYLTSADTQYF
TGTGCCAGCAGTTACTTGACTAGCGCAGATACGCAGTATTTT
>TRBJ1-5|once|TRBV28|-
CASSSPPQPQHF
TGTGCCAGCAGCTCCCCGCCTCAGCCCCAGCATTTT
>TRBJ2-3|-|TRBV11-3|-
CASSPGRGEDTQYF
TGTGCCAGCAGCCCCGGCAGGGGGGAGGATACGCAGTATTTT
>TRBJ2-1|-|TRBV4-2|-
CASSQDSRGTYSYNEQFF
TGTGCCAGCAGCCAAGACTCTAGGGGGACATACTCCTACAATGAGCAGTTCTTC
>TRBJ2-1|-|TRBV7-2|-
CASSPVGGEQFF
TGTGCCAGCAGCCCGGTGGGGGGTGAGCAGTTCTTC
>TRBJ2-1|-|TRBV5-6|-
CASSKPSAKNEQFF
TGTGCCAGCAGCAAACCCTCGGCGAAGAATGAGCAGTTCTTC
>TRBJ2-6|-|TRBV9|-
CASSSLGGTGANVLTF
TGTGCCAGCAGCTCCCTGGGGGGTACTGGGGCCAACGTCCTGACTTTC
>TRBJ2-7|-|TRBV9|TRBD2
CASSVGASGELLRYEQYF
TGTGCCAGCAGCGTAGGAGCTAGCGGGGAGTTGTTGCGGTACGAGCAGTACTTC
>TRBJ2-3|-|TRBV4-3|TRBD2
CASSQAGTSVSDTQYF
TGCGCCAGCAGCCAAGCCGGGACTAGCGTATCAGATACGCAGTATTTT
>TRBJ2-1|-|TRBV19|-
CASNHRWRGNYNEQFF
TGTGCCAGTAATCATAGATGGCGGGGCAACTACAATGAGCAGTTCTTC
>TRBJ1-1|-|TRBV18|-
CASSPDTGNTEAFF
TGTGCCAGCTCACCGGACACAGGGAACACTGAAGCTTTCTTT
>TRBJ2-3|-|TRBV6-1|-
CASTARAGGTQYF
TGTGCCAGCACTGCCAGGGCCGGGGGTACGCAGTATTTT
>TRBJ2-3|-|TRBV30|-
CACTPSVLSTDTQYF
TGTGCCTGTACCCCTAGCGTATTGTCCACAGATACGCAGTATTTT
>TRBJ2-1|once|TRBV5-1|-
CASSLLPDYNEQFF
TGCGCCAGCAGCTTACTTCCCGACTACAATGAGCAGTTCTTC
>TRBJ1-5|once|TRBV19|-
CASSPGTPSSAQHF
TGTGCCAGTAGCCCGGGGACCCCAAGTTCGGCCCAGCATTTT
>TRBJ2-7|-|TRBV11-2|TRBD1
CASSSHSGTETYEQYF
TGTGCCAGCAGCTCGCACTCCGGGACAGAGACCTACGAGCAGTACTTC
>TRBJ2-7|-|TRBV7-6|-
CASSYEQYF
TGTGCCAGCAGCTACGAGCAGTACTTC
>TRBJ1-1|-|TRBV5-1|-
CASSLLENTEAFF
TGCGCCAGCAGCTTGCTGGAGAACACTGAAGCTTTCTTT
>TRBJ2-3|-|TRBV6-4|TRBD2
CASSGLAGGKTDTQYF
TGTGCCAGCAGTGGACTAGCGGGAGGGAAAACAGATACGCAGTATTTT
>TRBJ2-5|-|TRBV6-1|TRBD1
CASSIDRGVRSQYF
TGTGCCAGCAGCATAGACAGGGGGGTTCGGTCCCAGTACTTC
>TRBJ1-1|-|TRBV18|-
CASSDMVSTEAFF
TGTGCCAGCTCAGACATGGTGAGCACTGAAGCTTTCTTT
>TRBJ1-2|-|TRBV10-3|TRBD1
CAISAPGQGLYGYTF
TGTGCCATCAGTGCCCCGGGACAGGGATTATATGGCTACACCTTC
>TRBJ2-7|-|TRBV18|-
CASSPGQSYEQYF
TGTGCCAGCTCGCCGGGCCAGTCCTACGAGCAGTACTTC
>TRBJ2-2|-|TRBV5-1|-
CASSFLGPNQNTGELFF
TGCGCCAGCAGCTTCCTGGGACCGAACCAAAACACCGGGGAGCTGTTTTTT
>TRBJ2-5|-|TRBV29-1|TRBD2
CSAAVAGGSETQYF
TGCAGCGCCGCCGTAGCGGGAGGTTCGGAGACCCAGTACTTC
>TRBJ1-2|once|TRBV15|-
CATSPSGNTEGYGYTF
TGTGCCACCAGCCCATCTGGAAACACCGAGGGCTATGGCTACACCTTC
>TRBJ2-6|-|TRBV28|TRBD1
CASSYDRASGANVLTF
TGTGCCAGCAGCTATGACAGGGCGTCTGGGGCCAACGTCCTGACTTTC
>TRBJ2-2|-|TRBV2|TRBD2
CASSEIASGSLSTGELFF
TGTGCCAGCAGTGAAATCGCTAGCGGGAGTTTGAGCACCGGGGAGCTGTTTTTT
>TRBJ1-5|-|TRBV29-1|TRBD1
CSVGQGTNQPQHF
TGCAGCGTTGGACAGGGCACCAATCAGCCCCAGCATTTT
>TRBJ1-5|-|TRBV19|-
CASSRPSGGSNQPQHF
TGTGCCAGTAGTAGACCCTCGGGCGGGAGCAATCAGCCCCAGCATTTT
>TRBJ1-2|-|TRBV7-3|-
CASSLTGAGSYGYTF
TGTGCCAGCAGCTTAACTGGGGCAGGGTCCTATGGCTACACCTTC
>TRBJ2-6|-|TRBV5-4|-
CASSLALPGANVLTF
TGTGCCAGCAGCTTGGCCCTTCCTGGGGCCAACGTCCTGACTTTC
>TRBJ2-5|once|TRBV11-1|-
CASSLADRRGETQYF
TGTGCCAGCAGCTTAGCAGACAGACGGGGAGAGACCCAGTACTTC
>TRBJ2-7|-|TRBV6-1|-
CASSEAVPDYEQYF
TGTGCCAGCAGTGAAGCAGTCCCCGACTACGAGCAGTACTTC
>TRBJ2-7|-|TRBV30|TRBD1
CALKTGFDYEQYF
TGTGCCCTCAAGACAGGGTTCGACTACGAGCAGTACTTC
>TRBJ1-2|-|TRBV11-2|-
CASSPVGYGYTF
TGTGCCAGCAGCCCCGTGGGGTATGGCTACACCTTC
>TRBJ2-2|-|TRBV7-9|TRBD1
CASVRFAGQGATGELFF
TGTGCCAGCGTCCGGTTTGCCGGACAGGGGGCGACCGGGGAGCTGTTTTTT
>TRBJ2-2|-|TRBV5-1|-
CASSLSSDFLTGELFF
TGCGCCAGCAGCTTGTCAAGTGACTTCCTCACCGGGGAGCTGTTTTTT
>TRBJ2-1|-|TRBV4-3|TRBD2
CASSQEGLAGENEQFF
TGCGCCAGCAGCCAAGAAGGACTAGCGGGAGAGAATGAGCAGTTCTTC
>TRBJ2-2|-|TRBV5-5|-
CASSNRGNGGTGELFF
TGTGCCAGCAGCAACAGGGGAAATGGGGGGACCGGGGAGCTGTTTTTT
>TRBJ1-2|-|TRBV9|-
CASSVGFNQGDYGYTF
TGTGCCAGCAGCGTAGGATTTAATCAGGGTGACTATGGCTACACCTTC
>TRBJ2-4|-|TRBV2|TRBD1
CASDRGGDIQYF
TGTGCCAGCGACAGGGGGGGAGACATTCAGTACTTC
>TRBJ1-5|once|TRBV10-2|-
CASSEPRSNQPQHF
TGCGCCAGCAGTGAACCGCGTAGCAATCAGCCCCAGCATTTT
>TRBJ2-1|-|TRBV9|TRBD2
CASSVGHGTSGKEQFF
TGTGCCAGCAGCGTAGGGCATGGGACTAGCGGAAAGGAGCAGTTCTTC
>TRBJ2-7|-|TRBV11-2|-
CASSFQRRRNPYEQYF
TGTGCCAGCAGCTTCCAAAGGAGACGAAATCCCTACGAGCAGTACTTC
>TRBJ2-7|-|TRBV14|-
CASSFHPGEQYF
TGTGCCAGCAGTTTCCATCCTGGAGAGCAGTACTTC
>TRBJ1-5|-|TRBV2|-
CASSAGSGNQPQHF
TGTGCCAGCAGTGCAGGGAGTGGCAATCAGCCCCAGCATTTT
>TRBJ2-7|-|TRBV7-2|TRBD1
CASSIQTFGTGVGEQYF
TGTGCCAGCAGCATACAAACATTCGGGACAGGGGTAGGCGAGCAGTACTTC